This T cell receptor (beta chain) was sequenced for a study of blood T cell repertoires in COVID-19. Sequencing used immunoSEQ multiplex PCR; TCRdb keeps in-frame clones, though not all of them. The table records a few hundred thousand clones, 80% to 90% of them present only once. Germline trimming cut 5 bases from V and 0 bases from J; bases unmatched to any gene: 8. CDR3 length equals 17 residues. Germline V gene data show CDR1 as PRHDT and CDR2 as FYEKMQ (reference sequence). The source material was PBMCs or T cells enriched from blood (not recorded which). The chain carries TRBV13 and TRBJ2-5, with 11 bases aligning to TRBD2. The sequence came from a young man who had recovered from COVID-19. CDR3 nucleotides: TGTGCCAGCAGCCGAAGACTAGCGGGGACCCACCAAGAGACCCAGTACTTC. Amino acids: CASSRRLAGTHQETQYF.